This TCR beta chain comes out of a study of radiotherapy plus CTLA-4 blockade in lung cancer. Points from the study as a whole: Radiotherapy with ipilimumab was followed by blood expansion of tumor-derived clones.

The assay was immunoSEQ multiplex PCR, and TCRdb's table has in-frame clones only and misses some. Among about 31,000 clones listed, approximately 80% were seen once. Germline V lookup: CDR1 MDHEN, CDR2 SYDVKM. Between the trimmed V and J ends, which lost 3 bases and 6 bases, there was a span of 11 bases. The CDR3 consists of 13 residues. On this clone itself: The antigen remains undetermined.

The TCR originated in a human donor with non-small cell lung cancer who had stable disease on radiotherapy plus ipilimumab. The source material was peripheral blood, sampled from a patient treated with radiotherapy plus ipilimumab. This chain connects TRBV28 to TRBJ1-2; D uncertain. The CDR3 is CASSFRTGNGYTF. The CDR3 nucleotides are TGTGCCAGCAGTTTTCGGACGGGAAATGGCTACACCTTC.